A single sample gave rise to the 7 T cell receptor beta chains below, sequenced in a study of shared clonotypes between healthy human individuals. The method was immunoSEQ multiplex PCR; TCRdb's version includes in-frame clones alone and lacks a portion of them. Of 2 million to 2.5 million clones in the sample, 90% to 95% are singletons; the top ten hold 1.7%. Naive CD8 isolation took CD45RO-negative cells positively selected for CCR7 and excluded terminally differentiated effector memory CD45RA+ cells. Source material: naive CD8+ T cells from PBMCs. The receptor source for this set is a man younger than 35 in good health. Some clones in this sample may be carry-over from other donors' samples.

This clone was seen a handful of times. CDR3 nucleotide sequence: TGTGCCACCAGCCATGACAGGGGGCCTTATGGCTACACCTTC. This codes for CATSHDRGPYGYTF. This rearrangement joins TRBV15 to TRBJ1-2; 10 bases fit TRBD1. Germline values: CDR1 LNHNV, CDR2 YYDKDF (reference sequence). CDR3 length equals 14 residues. V dropped 5 bases and J dropped 5; count of bases not matched to a gene: 5.

The J gene is TRBJ2-7, the V gene TRBV15; D possibly matches TRBD1 or TRBD2 (5 bases each). The V end was cut by 1 base, the J end by 3 bases, with 13 bases between. CDR3 length equals 15 residues. Per the germline V gene, CDR1 is LNHNV and CDR2 is YYDKDF (reference sequence). Here the CDR3 DNA reads TGTGCCACCAGCAGAGGAAGGGACCCCGACTACGAGCAGTACTTC. Encoded protein: CATSRGRDPDYEQYF.

This clone showed up just once. The chain links TRBV6-4 to TRBJ1-1; 7 positions match TRBD1. J was trimmed by 8 bases and V by 6 bases; bases with no gene match: 9. The germline V gene has CDR1 MRHNA and CDR2 SNTAGT. This CDR3 comprises 13 residues. CDR3 in amino acids: CASSELRDSEAFF. DNA of the CDR3: TGTGCCAGCAGCGAACTCCGGGACAGCGAAGCTTTCTTT.

This clone was detected once. This rearrangement joins TRBV30 to TRBJ1-1, with D tentatively TRBD1 (5 bases). Germline V lookup: CDR1 GTSNPN, CDR2 SVGIG (reference sequence). V shed 3 bases and J shed 5 bases, with 13 bases lying between them. This CDR3 comprises 13 residues. As DNA, the CDR3 is TGTGCCTGGAGCCTGGGGGGGGTAACTGAAGCTTTCTTT. It yields the protein CAWSLGGVTEAFF.

This sequence joins TRBV27 and TRBJ1-3, with a possible D match to TRBD1 (5 bases). Germline CDR1 and CDR2: MNHEY and SMNVEV (reference sequence). V was trimmed by 8 bases and J by 3 bases, leaving 11 bases between them. This CDR3 region has 13 residues. The CDR3 nucleotides read TGTGCCAGCGTGGGGCCGGGTGGAAACACCATATATTTT. It encodes CASVGPGGNTIYF.

The chain uses TRBV19 and TRBJ2-1; 7 bases are shared with TRBD1. Trimming took 4 bases from V and 2 from J; bases not matched to a gene: 8. Germline V gene sequence: CDR1 LNHDA, CDR2 SQIVND (reference sequence). There are 16 residues in the CDR3. This chain's CDR3 is CASSSRQGVTYNEQFF. Here the CDR3 DNA reads TGTGCCAGTAGTAGCCGACAGGGAGTCACCTACAATGAGCAGTTCTTC.

CDR3 residues: CASSLNGNEQYF. The CDR3, as DNA: TGTGCCAGCAGTTTGAACGGTAACGAGCAGTACTTC. V is TRBV27 and J is TRBJ2-7; the D is unclear. This CDR3 spans 12 amino acids. V lost 3 bases, J lost 5 bases, and 8 bases lay in between. Germline loops: CDR1 MNHEY, CDR2 SMNVEV (reference sequence).